These 23 T cell receptor beta chains were all obtained from the same sample, sequenced in a study of T cells in Graves' hyperthyroidism and ophthalmopathy. TCR beta CDR3 region amplification was performed from RNA transcripts. The HTBI primer set was used in a first-round RT-PCR of the TCR CDR3. TCRdb analysed the multiplex PCR reads with MiXCR anew, one entry per CDR3 protein. The table shows 400,000 to 600,000 distinct CDR3 sequences, with about 16% occurring only once. The sample consisted of blood. All receptors come from a woman aged 25 to 39 with Graves' ophthalmopathy.

This clonotype was picked up many times. V and J are TRBV6-2 or TRBV6-3 and TRBJ1-1; D is undetermined. The V end was cut by 5 bases, the J end by 0 bases, with 10 bases between. CDR1 is MNHEY and CDR2 is SVGEGT in the germline V gene. There are 14 residues in the CDR3. CDR3 residues: CASSDPGLNTEAFF. The CDR3 DNA reads TGTGCCAGCAGTGACCCCGGGTTGAACACTGAAGCTTTCTTT.

This clonotype was recorded at least ten times. The chain joins TRBV28 to TRBJ2-7; tentatively, D is TRBD2 (6 bases). The CDR3 covers 13 residues. The V end was cut by 2 bases, the J end by 6 bases, with 11 bases between. Germline V gives CDR1 MDHEN, CDR2 SYDVKM. The DNA of the CDR3 is TGTGCCAGCAGTTTAGGGGCGCGGGGCGAGCAGTACTTC. Its translation is CASSLGARGEQYF.

V is TRBV6-1 and J is TRBJ1-5; TRBD1 aligns across 11 bases. Germline CDR1 is MNHNS and CDR2 is SASEGT. J was trimmed by 4 bases and V by 5 bases; bases with no gene match: 7. The CDR3 runs 16 residues. This CDR3 reads CASSSGGQGGNQPQHF. The CDR3 region has the DNA TGTGCCAGCAGTTCCGGGGGACAGGGGGGAAATCAGCCCCAGCATTTT.

CDR3 sequence reads: CASSLAGIVGGFRDEQFF. The CDR3 bases are TGTGCCAGCAGTTTAGCGGGAATAGTGGGGGGATTCAGGGATGAGCAGTTCTTC. This sequence joins TRBV12-3 or TRBV12-4 and TRBJ2-1; D may be TRBD2 (6 bases). The V end lost 0 bases, the J end lost 8 bases, and 23 bases lay between the germline ends. This CDR3 is built from 18 residues.

This chain links TRBV5-1 with TRBJ2-1; 10 bases are shared with TRBD1. Germline V gives CDR1 SGHRS, CDR2 YFSETQ. The CDR3 runs 15 residues. Losses at the gene ends were 4 bases for V and 3 bases for J; bases not matched to a gene: 4. The CDR3 DNA sequence: TGCGCCAGCAGCGACCGGGACAGGGGCTACAATGAGCAGTTCTTC. As protein: CASSDRDRGYNEQFF.

In the case of this clonotype: With a much larger clone just one base away, this may be a read error. This chain joins TRBV28 and TRBJ2-5; D ambiguous. V was trimmed by 6 bases and J by 10 bases, leaving 12 bases between them. This CDR3 contains 11 residues. Germline CDR1 is MDHEN and CDR2 is SYDVKM. The CDR3 region is CASSRPSVQYF. Here the CDR3 DNA reads TGTGCCAGCAGCCGGCCTTCTGTCCAGTACTTC.

This clonotype turned up a few times. The CDR3 here is CASRWTGGGYTF. CDR3 sequence (DNA): TGTGCCAGCAGGTGGACAGGGGGAGGCTACACCTTC. The chain employs TRBV27 and TRBJ1-2; 10 bases fit TRBD1. CDR3 size: 12 residues. Unmatched junction bases numbered 3, after V lost 6 bases and J lost 8 bases. Germline CDR1 reads MNHEY; CDR2 reads SMNVEV (reference sequence).

This clonotype was seen a few times. This rearrangement joins TRBV19 to TRBJ1-5, with D tentatively TRBD1 (5 bases). The length of the CDR3 is 18 residues. CDR1 and CDR2 from the germline V gene are LNHDA and SQIVND (reference sequence). Trimming pared 5 bases from V and 0 bases from J, leaving 20 bases between. The CDR3 protein is CASSFSRELRYSNQPQHF. Here the CDR3 DNA reads TGTGCCAGTAGTTTTTCCAGGGAGCTCCGTTATAGCAATCAGCCCCAGCATTTT.

The chain has TRBV12-3 or TRBV12-4 and TRBJ2-2; 7 nucleotides agree with TRBD1. The CDR3 extends over 14 amino acids. Trimming took 10 bases from V and 0 from J; bases not matched to a gene: 5. The CDR3 DNA is TGTGCCATAAGACAGGGATCGAACACCGGGGAGCTGTTTTTT. Translating it yields CAIRQGSNTGELFF.

V usage is TRBV7-2 and J usage is TRBJ2-3; 9 nucleotides agree with TRBD2. This CDR3 region has 15 residues. CDR1 is SGHTA, CDR2 FQGNSA, per germline. V trimming: 4 bases; J trimming: 6 bases; junction bases outside the gene matches: 8. For the CDR3, the DNA is TGTGCCAGCAGCTCCGACGGACTAGCGCCCGATACGCAGTATTTT. The encoded protein is CASSSDGLAPDTQYF.

The chain combines TRBV27 with TRBJ1-5, with D perhaps matching TRBD1 (5 bases). Germline loops: CDR1 MNHEY, CDR2 SMNVEV (reference sequence). V was shortened by 6 bases and J by 5 bases, with 26 bases between the two germline ends. CDR3 size: 18 residues. The CDR3 coding sequence is TGTGCCAGCAGCGTAACGGGGCCAGGTCCGTCGTCGGATCAGCCCCAGCATTTT. This translates into CASSVTGPGPSSDQPQHF.

Many counts were recorded for this clonotype. The V and J genes are TRBV28 and TRBJ1-5; tentative D call: TRBD1 (5 bases). V was pared by 3 bases and J by 6 bases, with 15 bases between. Germline assignment: CDR1 MDHEN and CDR2 SYDVKM. The length of the CDR3 is 15 residues. The CDR3 is CASSFLSGAGQPQHF. CDR3 DNA sequence: TGTGCCAGCAGTTTTCTGTCTGGGGCTGGTCAGCCCCAGCATTTT.

A few counts support this clonotype. The chain links TRBV25-1 to TRBJ2-5; the match to TRBD2 covers 11 bases. Looked up from germline, CDR1 is MGHDK and CDR2 is SYGVNS. The CDR3 runs 15 residues. V lost 5 bases, J lost 4 bases, and 6 bases stayed unmatched. CDR3 region: CASSPLAGVGETQYF. The CDR3 nucleotides are TGTGCCAGCAGTCCACTAGCGGGAGTGGGAGAGACCCAGTACTTC.

This clonotype has at least ten counts. This rearrangement joins TRBV7-2 to TRBJ2-5; possible D gene TRBD1, 5 bases. The CDR3 length is 14 residues. CDR1 is SGHTA, CDR2 FQGNSA, per germline. The germline V and J ends were trimmed by 2 bases and 1 base, with 8 bases remaining between them. The CDR3 bases are TGTGCCAGCAGCTTACAGGGAATCCAAGAGACCCAGTACTTC. Amino acid sequence: CASSLQGIQETQYF.

This clonotype was picked up a small number of times. V is TRBV6-5 and J is TRBJ2-7; TRBD2 matches at 11 bases. V dropped 4 bases and J dropped 2; count of bases not matched to a gene: 7. The CDR3 runs 16 residues. Looked up from germline, CDR1 is MNHEY and CDR2 is SVGAGI. CDR3: CASSSGRLAGTYEQYF. The CDR3 nucleotides are TGTGCCAGCAGTTCGGGGCGACTAGCGGGGACCTACGAGCAGTACTTC.

This clonotype was counted at least ten times. The chain recombines TRBV2 with TRBJ1-1, with a possible D match to TRBD1 (6 bases). V lost 3 bases and J lost 3, with 11 bases in between. Germline V gene sequence: CDR1 SNHLY, CDR2 FYNNEI. The CDR3 contains 14 residues. CDR3 sequence reads: CASSDGGGDTEAFF. The DNA for the CDR3 is TGTGCCAGCAGTGATGGAGGGGGGGACACTGAAGCTTTCTTT.

V usage is TRBV4-3 and J usage is TRBJ2-2; D ambiguous. The ends were cut back, 1 base at V and 1 base at J, with 16 bases in the middle. Germline lookup yields CDR1 LGHNA and CDR2 YSLEER. The CDR3 length is 18 residues. The CDR3 bases are TGCGCCAGCAGCCAAGGTCCCACTCCGAGTGGGAACACCGGGGAGCTGTTTTTT. It yields the protein CASSQGPTPSGNTGELFF.

V is TRBV30 and J is TRBJ2-1; no clear D. The CDR3 is made up of 13 amino acids. Germline V gene sequence: CDR1 GTSNPN, CDR2 SVGIG (reference sequence). V was shortened by 5 bases and J by 4 bases, with 12 bases between the two germline ends. CDR3 nucleotides: TGTGCCTGGTGTTTATGGGGATACAATGAGCAGTTCTTC. It specifies CAWCLWGYNEQFF.

This clonotype was found a few times. One base away lies a much larger clone, so this may be a sequencing read error. The chain uses TRBV11-1 and TRBJ2-5; 9 bases match TRBD2. The V gene's germline CDR1 is SGHAT and CDR2 FQDESV (reference sequence). This CDR3 is 16 amino acids long. The CDR3 coding sequence is TGTGCCGGCAGCGACCACCTTAGCGGGAGCGAAGAGACCCAGTACTTC. Its protein product is CAGSDHLSGSEETQYF. Together with reference TRBV11-1 and TRBJ2-5, the CDR3 gives the full variable domain: EAEVAQSPRYKITEKSQAVAFWCDPISGHATLYWYRQILGQGPELLVQFQDESVVDDSQLPKDRFSAERLKGVDSTLKIQPAELGDSAMYLCAGSDHLSGSEETQYFGPGTRLLVL.

This clonotype came up a few times. The chain employs TRBV9 and TRBJ1-1; D is ambiguous. Germline-derived CDR1 and CDR2 are SGDLS and YYNGEE. V was pared by 0 bases and J by 4 bases, with 7 bases between. The CDR3 runs to 13 residues. The CDR3 DNA follows: TGTGCCAGCAGCGTAGATGAGGGCACTGAAGCTTTCTTT. Translated: CASSVDEGTEAFF.

This clonotype showed up many times. The chain uses TRBV7-9 and TRBJ2-3; no reliable D call. The CDR3 runs 17 residues. Per the germline V gene, CDR1 is SEHNR and CDR2 is FQNEAQ (reference sequence). Trimming stripped 4 bases from V and 5 bases from J, with 22 bases between. Written as DNA, the CDR3 is TGTGCCAGCAGCTCCCCTCACTCTAGGGCGTTAGAAGATACGCAGTATTTT. Translation: CASSSPHSRALEDTQYF.

This clonotype occurred many times. The chain carries TRBV6-1 and TRBJ2-7; a weak D match, TRBD2 (6 bases). The length of the CDR3 is 15 residues. The V and J ends lost 8 bases and 3 bases respectively, with 20 bases between them. Germline V gene data show CDR1 as MNHNS and CDR2 as SASEGT. CDR3 protein: CASGSGKRVHYEQYF. For the CDR3, the DNA is TGTGCCAGCGGATCGGGAAAGCGGGTGCACTACGAGCAGTACTTC.

This clonotype was found a few times. The rearrangement uses TRBV7-2 and TRBJ2-1, with unresolved D. The germline V gene encodes CDR1 SGHTA and CDR2 FQGNSA. V was shortened by 5 bases and J by 5 bases, with 10 bases between the two germline ends. This CDR3 comprises 13 residues. In nucleotides, the CDR3 is TGTGCCAGCAGCAGTTTGGGTAACAATGAGCAGTTCTTC. This translates into CASSSLGNNEQFF.